This TCR beta chain was captured in a study of radiation and T cells in renal cell carcinoma. Overall study findings and caveats: Irradiated tumors had higher TCR clonality than control tumors. Irradiated tumors held more dominant CDR3 motifs than control tumors.

Only in-frame clones appear in the TCRdb table, and some are missing; sequencing was by immunoSEQ multiplex PCR. The table has about 16,000 clones, about 50% seen once. V dropped 0 bases and J dropped 7 bases, with 15 bases sitting between them. Per germline, CDR1 WNHNN and CDR2 SYGVQD (reference sequence). The CDR3 consists of 15 residues. This clone appeared once. The antigen remains undetermined. Treatment noted: treatment-naive control, cytoreductive nephrectomy. Clear cell pathology was present in this patient's renal cell carcinoma. Control tumor donors were several females and 10 to 12 males, median age around 62 years.

This specimen consisted of tumor tissue, obtained from a patient whose treatment was nephrectomy without radiotherapy. The source of this sequence is a middle-aged man with renal cell carcinoma. This chain joins TRBV10-1 and TRBJ2-5, with D perhaps TRBD1 or TRBD2 (5 bases each). The CDR3: CASSESLGDVGTQYF. Here the CDR3 DNA reads TGCGCCAGCAGTGAGTCGTTAGGGGACGTCGGGACCCAGTACTTC.